This passage covers 29 T cell receptor beta chains from one sample sequenced in a study of blood T cell repertoires in COVID-19. Only in-frame clones appear in the TCRdb table, and some are missing; sequencing was by immunoSEQ multiplex PCR. Of 230,000 or so clones listed, approximately 80% are singletons. The sequencing sample was made of peripheral blood. The origin of the receptors is an elderly woman with COVID-19, enrolled during active disease.

The rearrangement links TRBV30 to TRBJ1-6, with TRBD1 as a possible D gene (6 bases). The CDR3 runs to 16 residues. CDR1 is GTSNPN and CDR2 is SVGIG in the germline V gene (reference sequence). Deletions cut 2 bases from V and 6 bases from J, with 17 bases between. CDR3 nucleotide sequence: TGTGCCTGGAGTCGTACCCGCCGACAGGCTAATTCACCCCTCCACTTT. Translating it yields CAWSRTRRQANSPLHF.

The V gene is TRBV3-1 (or the pseudogene TRBV3-2), the J gene TRBJ1-6, with D tentatively TRBD1 (5 bases). The CDR3 runs to 15 residues. Trimming left V 2 bases short and J 7 bases short, with 12 bases between. The V gene's germline CDR1 is LGHDT and CDR2 YNNKEL (reference sequence). In DNA form, the CDR3 reads TGTGCCAGCAGCCAACTCCGGGACTTGAATTCACCCCTCCACTTT. Its protein product is CASSQLRDLNSPLHF.

This clone was observed a handful of times. This chain connects TRBV30 to TRBJ1-1; D is ambiguous. The CDR3 is 13 residues long. Trimming left V 3 bases short and J 2 bases short, with 10 bases between. Germline V CDR1 and CDR2: GTSNPN, SVGIG (reference sequence). The CDR3: CAWRKSGNTEAFF. CDR3 bases: TGTGCCTGGAGAAAATCGGGAAACACTGAAGCTTTCTTT.

The sample holds one count of this clone. This chain connects TRBV24-1 to TRBJ2-7; a weak D match, TRBD2 (5 bases). Trimming removed 3 bases at V and 4 bases at J, with 12 bases between. There are 14 residues in the CDR3. The germline gives CDR1 KGHDR, CDR2 SFDVKD. The CDR3 is CATSDPGLPYEQYF. CDR3 sequence (DNA): TGTGCCACCAGTGATCCGGGATTACCGTACGAGCAGTACTTC.

This rearrangement joins TRBV5-6 to TRBJ2-3, with 7 bases fitting TRBD2. Trimming cost V 0 bases and J 1 base; bases outside gene matches: 2. In germline, CDR1 is SGHDT, CDR2 YYEEEE. The CDR3 consists of 15 residues. CDR3 sequence (DNA): TGTGCCAGCAGCTTGGAACGGGGGGGCACAGATACGCAGTATTTT. This sequence encodes CASSLERGGTDTQYF.

The chain has TRBV19 and TRBJ1-2; 9 bases agree with TRBD1. Germline lookup yields CDR1 LNHDA and CDR2 SQIVND (reference sequence). V was clipped by 5 bases and J by 4 bases; unmatched bases: 8. This CDR3 region has 15 residues. As DNA, the CDR3 is TGTGCCAGTAGTCCAATGGACAGGGGAGGCTATGGCTACACCTTC. Its translation: CASSPMDRGGYGYTF.

This chain links TRBV7-9 with TRBJ1-1; possible D gene TRBD1, 6 bases. The CDR3 covers 16 residues. V was pared by 0 bases and J by 3 bases, with 14 bases between. The germline V gene has CDR1 SEHNR and CDR2 FQNEAQ (reference sequence). CDR3 in DNA: TGTGCCAGCAGCTTAGCGCGCGGGGGCTTAGACACTGAAGCTTTCTTT. It codes for CASSLARGGLDTEAFF.

The chain links TRBV27 to TRBJ2-1; no firm D call. Germline V gene data show CDR1 as MNHEY and CDR2 as SMNVEV (reference sequence). The length of the CDR3 is 13 residues. Deletions cut 6 bases from V and 8 bases from J, with 14 bases between. This CDR3 reads CASSRLAIDEQFF. In DNA, the CDR3 is TGTGCCAGCAGCCGCTTGGCAATTGATGAGCAGTTCTTC.

This chain joins TRBV6-6 and TRBJ2-3; 7 bases map to TRBD2. Germline assignment: CDR1 MNHNY and CDR2 SVGAGI (reference sequence). V lost 1 base to trimming and J lost 5 bases; unmatched junction nucleotides: 6. The length of the CDR3 is 15 residues. CDR3 nucleotide sequence: TGTGCCAGCAGTTACTTGGCGGGGGTGATAGATACGCAGTATTTT. It is translated as CASSYLAGVIDTQYF.

This sequence joins TRBV16 and TRBJ1-5; weak D call: TRBD1 (5 bases). Trimming cost V 4 bases and J 5 bases, with 9 bases left between them. The germline V gene has CDR1 KGHSY and CDR2 FQNENV. CDR3 length: 13 residues. CDR3 in DNA: TGTGCCAGCAGCCCGATAGGGGATCAGCCCCAGCATTTT. Translation gives CASSPIGDQPQHF.

This clone was seen only once. The chain is built from TRBV3-1 (or the pseudogene TRBV3-2) and TRBJ2-7; D gene ambiguous. The germline gives CDR1 LGHDT, CDR2 YNNKEL (reference sequence). The CDR3 length is 12 residues. V dropped 1 base and J dropped 7 bases, with 8 bases sitting between them. The CDR3 DNA sequence: TGTGCCAGCAGCCAAGCTGGGCTAGAGCAGTACTTC. This translates into CASSQAGLEQYF.

The J gene is TRBJ1-2, the V gene TRBV5-1; 9 bases line up with TRBD1. This CDR3 contains 13 residues. Losses at the gene ends were 4 bases for V and 8 bases for J; bases not matched to a gene: 6. Germline-derived CDR1 and CDR2 are SGHRS and YFSETQ. CDR3 sequence (DNA): TGCGCCAGCAGCCGTGGGACAGGGCAAGGCTACACCTTC. This gives the protein CASSRGTGQGYTF.

The J gene is TRBJ2-1, the V gene TRBV10-3; weak D call: TRBD2 (5 bases). Trimming took 2 bases from V and 10 from J, leaving 9 bases between them. The length of the CDR3 is 12 residues. Germline CDR1 reads ENHRY; CDR2 reads SYGVKD. The CDR3 spells CAISEVPGEQFF. CDR3 nucleotides: TGTGCCATCAGTGAGGTCCCGGGAGAGCAGTTCTTC.

The V call is TRBV6-2 or TRBV6-3, the J call TRBJ2-1; 8 bases map to TRBD1. V shed 2 bases and J 4 bases; nucleotides not matched to a gene: 4. The CDR3 is 15 residues long. CDR1 is MNHEY and CDR2 is SVGEGT in the germline V gene. The CDR3 sequence: CASSYGQGAYNEQFF. For the CDR3, the DNA is TGTGCCAGCAGTTACGGTCAGGGGGCTTACAATGAGCAGTTCTTC.

CDR3 protein: CASSRLQLNTGELFF. The CDR3 nucleotides read TGTGCCAGCAGTCGACTACAGCTGAACACCGGGGAGCTGTTTTTT. This sequence joins TRBV2 and TRBJ2-2; D is perhaps TRBD2 (5 bases). CDR1 SNHLY and CDR2 FYNNEI come from the germline V gene. Trimming took 5 bases from V and 1 from J, leaving 11 bases between them. This CDR3 region has 15 residues.

The V call is TRBV19, the J call TRBJ1-5; TRBD1 might be the D (5 bases). In germline, CDR1 is LNHDA, CDR2 SQIVND (reference sequence). The CDR3 has 14 residues. V was shortened by 11 bases and J by 6 bases, with 20 bases between the two germline ends. For the CDR3, the DNA is TGTGCCTCTAGGCCTCAACAGGTTCCTCAGCCCCAGCATTTT. This sequence encodes CASRPQQVPQPQHF.

This clone has just a few counts. The chain has TRBV10-2 and TRBJ2-5, with TRBD2 matching over 7 bases. The J segment lost 5 bases and the V segment lost 4 bases, leaving 7 bases of the junction unmatched. The CDR3 totals 14 residues. In germline, CDR1 is WSHSY, CDR2 SAAADI. The CDR3 here is CASSARTSSETQYF. The DNA of the CDR3 is TGCGCCAGCAGTGCGAGGACTAGTTCGGAGACCCAGTACTTC.

This chain joins TRBV11-2 and TRBJ2-7; TRBD2 is a possible D gene (8 bases). V was clipped by 0 bases and J by 3 bases, with 18 bases between them. Per the germline V gene, CDR1 is SGHAT and CDR2 is FQNNGV. The CDR3 has 17 amino acids. CDR3 sequence (DNA): TGTGCCAGCAGCTTAGATAGCGGGACAGACTCCCTCTACGAGCAGTACTTC. Its protein product is CASSLDSGTDSLYEQYF.

The V call is TRBV10-3, the J call TRBJ2-7, with 8 bases fitting TRBD1. V dropped 4 bases and J dropped 2; count of bases not matched to a gene: 4. The germline V gene encodes CDR1 ENHRY and CDR2 SYGVKD. The CDR3 loop spans 14 amino acids. CDR3 in amino acids: CAISGGQATYEQYF. The CDR3, as DNA: TGTGCCATCAGTGGGGGACAGGCGACCTACGAGCAGTACTTC.

The rearrangement joins TRBV2 to TRBJ2-2, with D possibly being TRBD2 (5 bases). Germline loops: CDR1 SNHLY, CDR2 FYNNEI. The CDR3 loop spans 14 amino acids. The V and J ends lost 8 bases and 3 bases respectively, with 13 bases between them. This CDR3 is CASEKAVYTGELFF. CDR3 DNA sequence: TGTGCCAGCGAAAAAGCGGTCTACACCGGGGAGCTGTTTTTT.

This clone was detected only once. V and J are TRBV12-3 or TRBV12-4 and TRBJ1-1; no reliable D call. With 3 bases removed from V and 3 bases from J, the gap between germline ends came to 8 bases. The CDR3 runs to 13 residues. The CDR3 DNA is TGTGCCAGCAGTTTGAGGGATGACACTGAAGCTTTCTTT. Its translation is CASSLRDDTEAFF.

There are a few counts of this clone. The chain carries TRBV6-2 or TRBV6-3 and TRBJ2-5; D is perhaps TRBD2 (7 bases). Trimming pared 2 bases from V and 4 bases from J, leaving 17 bases between. Germline CDR1 reads MNHEY; CDR2 reads SVGEGT. The CDR3 runs to 16 residues. For the CDR3, the DNA is TGTGCCAGCAGTTACGGTCGGGGGGCGAGGGGAGAGACCCAGTACTTC. Protein product: CASSYGRGARGETQYF.

Only a few counts were recorded for this clone. J is TRBJ1-1 and V is TRBV6-5; no clear D gene. V was pared by 1 base and J by 7 bases, with 13 bases between. This CDR3 contains 14 residues. Per germline, CDR1 MNHEY and CDR2 SVGAGI. The CDR3 DNA is TGTGCCAGCAGTTACTTAGGACTGTTACATGAAGCTTTCTTT. Its translation is CASSYLGLLHEAFF.

The chain is built from TRBV11-3 and TRBJ2-3; 10 nucleotides align to TRBD2. Germline assignment: CDR1 SGHNT and CDR2 YENEEA. The CDR3 sequence is 15 residues long. Trimming took 3 bases from V and 2 from J; bases not matched to a gene: 2. CDR3 bases: TGTGCCAGCAGCTTTGGGACTAGCGACACAGATACGCAGTATTTT. It translates to CASSFGTSDTDTQYF.

The chain links TRBV5-1 to TRBJ2-7; 9 bases fit TRBD1. This CDR3 comprises 14 residues. Germline V gene lookup returns CDR1 SGHRS and CDR2 YFSETQ. V gave up 4 bases and J gave up 2 bases; unmatched junction bases: 4. CDR3 residues: CASSAQGAAYEQYF. The CDR3 DNA sequence: TGCGCCAGCAGCGCACAGGGGGCGGCCTACGAGCAGTACTTC.

This chain's CDR3 is CATSSYSYEQYF. In nucleotides, the CDR3 is TGTGCCACCAGCTCCTACTCCTACGAGCAGTACTTC. V is TRBV24-1 and J is TRBJ2-7; D is uncertain. The CDR3 loop spans 12 amino acids. CDR1 is KGHDR and CDR2 is SFDVKD in the germline V gene. V was clipped by 7 bases and J by 0 bases, with 6 bases between them.

The CDR3 protein is CASSLQARGRNTEAFF. As DNA, the CDR3 is TGTGCCAGCAGCTTGCAAGCCAGGGGGCGGAACACTGAAGCTTTCTTT. The chain couples TRBV5-4 to TRBJ1-1; 8 bases map to TRBD1. There are 16 residues in the CDR3. The germline V gene encodes CDR1 SGHNT and CDR2 YYREEE (reference sequence). Losses at the gene ends were 1 base for V and 1 base for J; bases not matched to a gene: 6.

V and J are TRBV7-6 and TRBJ2-7; TRBD2 is a possible D gene (6 bases). CDR1 and CDR2 from the germline V gene are SGHVS and FNYEAQ. Trimming took 2 bases from V and 4 from J, leaving 12 bases between them. The CDR3 consists of 14 residues. CDR3 sequence: CASSLMEGPYEQYF. The CDR3 coding sequence is TGTGCCAGCAGCTTAATGGAGGGGCCTTACGAGCAGTACTTC.

The CDR3 reads CASRLTGSTDTQYF. The CDR3 nucleotides read TGTGCCAGCAGGTTGACAGGGAGCACAGATACGCAGTATTTT. V usage is TRBV2 and J usage is TRBJ2-3; the match to TRBD1 covers 7 bases. The CDR3 has 14 amino acids. J lost 0 bases, V lost 6 bases, and 3 bases had no gene match. In germline, CDR1 is SNHLY, CDR2 FYNNEI.